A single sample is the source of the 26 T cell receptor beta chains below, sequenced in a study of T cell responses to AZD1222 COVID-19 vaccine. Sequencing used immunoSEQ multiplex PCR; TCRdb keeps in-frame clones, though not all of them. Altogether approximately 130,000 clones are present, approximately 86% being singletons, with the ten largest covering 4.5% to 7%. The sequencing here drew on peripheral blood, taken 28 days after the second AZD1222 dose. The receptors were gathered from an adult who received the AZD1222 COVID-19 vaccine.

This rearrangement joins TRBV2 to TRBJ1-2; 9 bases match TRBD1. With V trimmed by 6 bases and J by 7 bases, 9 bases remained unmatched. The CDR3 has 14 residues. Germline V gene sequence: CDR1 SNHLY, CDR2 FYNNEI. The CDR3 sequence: CASRDGQGRGGYTF. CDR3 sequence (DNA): TGTGCCAGCAGGGATGGACAGGGGCGGGGTGGCTACACCTTC.

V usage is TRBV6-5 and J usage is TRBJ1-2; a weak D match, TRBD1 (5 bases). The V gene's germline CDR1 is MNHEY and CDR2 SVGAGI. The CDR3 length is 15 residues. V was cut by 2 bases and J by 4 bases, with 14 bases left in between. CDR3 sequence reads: CASSYGGVPTYGYTF. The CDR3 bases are TGTGCCAGCAGTTACGGGGGGGTGCCTACCTATGGCTACACCTTC.

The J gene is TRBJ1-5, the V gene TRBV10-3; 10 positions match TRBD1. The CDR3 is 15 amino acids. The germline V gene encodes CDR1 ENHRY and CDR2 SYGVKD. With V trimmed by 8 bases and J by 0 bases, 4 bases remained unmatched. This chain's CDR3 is CAISDRGNSNQPQHF. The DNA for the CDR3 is TGTGCCATCTCGGACAGGGGGAATAGCAATCAGCCCCAGCATTTT.

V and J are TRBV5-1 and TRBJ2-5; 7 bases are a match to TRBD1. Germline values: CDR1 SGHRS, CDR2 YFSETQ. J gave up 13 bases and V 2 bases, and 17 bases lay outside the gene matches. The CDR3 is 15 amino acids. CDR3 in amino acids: CASSLPHGDSKKSYF. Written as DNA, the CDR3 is TGCGCCAGCAGCTTACCCCATGGGGACAGCAAGAAGTCGTACTTC.

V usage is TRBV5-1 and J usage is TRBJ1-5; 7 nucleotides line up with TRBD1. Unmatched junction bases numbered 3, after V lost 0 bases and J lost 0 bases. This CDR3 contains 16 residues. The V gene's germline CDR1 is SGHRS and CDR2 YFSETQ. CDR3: CASSLGDSYSNQPQHF. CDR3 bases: TGCGCCAGCAGCTTGGGGGACAGCTATAGCAATCAGCCCCAGCATTTT.

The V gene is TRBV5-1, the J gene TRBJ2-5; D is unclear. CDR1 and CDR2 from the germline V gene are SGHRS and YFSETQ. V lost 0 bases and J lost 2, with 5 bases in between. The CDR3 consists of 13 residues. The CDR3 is CASSLGAQETQYF. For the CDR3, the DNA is TGCGCCAGCAGCTTGGGGGCACAAGAGACCCAGTACTTC.

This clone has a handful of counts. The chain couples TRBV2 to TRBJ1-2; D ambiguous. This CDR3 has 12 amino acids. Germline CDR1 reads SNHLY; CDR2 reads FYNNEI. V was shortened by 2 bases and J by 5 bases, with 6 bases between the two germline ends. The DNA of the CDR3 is TGTGCCAGCAGTGAATGGGGTTATGGCTACACCTTC. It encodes CASSEWGYGYTF.

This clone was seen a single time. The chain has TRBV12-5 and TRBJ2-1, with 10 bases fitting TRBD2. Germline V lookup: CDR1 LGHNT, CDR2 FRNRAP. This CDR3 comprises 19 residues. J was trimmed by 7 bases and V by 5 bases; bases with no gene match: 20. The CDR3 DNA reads TGTGCTAGTGGTGCCCCAGTGTCTAGCGGGAGAGGGGGTTGGAATGAGCAGTTCTTC. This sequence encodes CASGAPVSSGRGGWNEQFF.

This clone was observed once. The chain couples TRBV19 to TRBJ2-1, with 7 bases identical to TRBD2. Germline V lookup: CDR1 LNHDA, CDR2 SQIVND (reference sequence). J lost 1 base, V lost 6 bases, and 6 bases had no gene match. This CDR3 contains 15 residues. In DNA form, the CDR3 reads TGTGCCAGTAGGACTGGGGGGGGTTCCTACAATGAGCAGTTCTTC. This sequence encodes CASRTGGGSYNEQFF. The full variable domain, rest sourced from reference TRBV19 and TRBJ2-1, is DGGITQSPKYLFRKEGQNVTLSCEQNLNHDAMYWYRQDPGQGLRLIYYSQIVNDFQKGDIAEGYSVSREKKESFPLTVTSAQKNPTAFYLCASRTGGGSYNEQFFGPGTRLTVL.

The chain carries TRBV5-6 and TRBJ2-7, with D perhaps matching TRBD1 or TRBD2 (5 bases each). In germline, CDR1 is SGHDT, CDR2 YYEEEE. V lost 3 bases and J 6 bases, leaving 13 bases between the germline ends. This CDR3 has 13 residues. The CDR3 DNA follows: TGTGCCAGCAGCTGGGGACGGACCGGCGAGCAGTACTTC. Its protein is CASSWGRTGEQYF.

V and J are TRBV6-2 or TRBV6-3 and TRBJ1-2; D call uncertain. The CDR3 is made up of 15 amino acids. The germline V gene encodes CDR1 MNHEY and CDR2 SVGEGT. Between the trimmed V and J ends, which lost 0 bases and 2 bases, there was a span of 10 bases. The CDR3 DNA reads TGTGCCAGCAGTTACTCGGTGACCGGAAACTATGGCTACACCTTC. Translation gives CASSYSVTGNYGYTF.

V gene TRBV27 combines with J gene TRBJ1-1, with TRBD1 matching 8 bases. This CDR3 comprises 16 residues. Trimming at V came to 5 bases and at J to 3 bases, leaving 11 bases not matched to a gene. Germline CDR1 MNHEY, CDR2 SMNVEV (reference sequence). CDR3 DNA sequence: TGTGCCAGCAGTATTAGACAGGGGCGATTTGACACTGAAGCTTTCTTT. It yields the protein CASSIRQGRFDTEAFF.

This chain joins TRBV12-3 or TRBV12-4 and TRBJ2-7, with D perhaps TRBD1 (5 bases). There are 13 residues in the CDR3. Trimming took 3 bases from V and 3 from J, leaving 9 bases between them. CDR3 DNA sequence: TGTGCCAGCAGTTTCGGCCAGGGCTACGAGCAGTACTTC. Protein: CASSFGQGYEQYF.

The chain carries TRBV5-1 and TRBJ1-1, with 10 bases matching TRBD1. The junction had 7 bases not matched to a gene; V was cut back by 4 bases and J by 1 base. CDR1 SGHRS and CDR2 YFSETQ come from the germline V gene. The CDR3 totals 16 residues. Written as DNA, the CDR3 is TGCGCCAGCAGCGGACAGGGGGGCGGCTGGAACACTGAAGCTTTCTTT. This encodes CASSGQGGGWNTEAFF.

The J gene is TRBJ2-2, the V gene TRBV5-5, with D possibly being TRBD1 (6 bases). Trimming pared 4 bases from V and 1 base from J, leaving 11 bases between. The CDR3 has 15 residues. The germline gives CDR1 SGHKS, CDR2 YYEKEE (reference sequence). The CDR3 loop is CASSPDRWNTGELFF. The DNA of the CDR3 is TGTGCCAGCAGCCCGGACAGATGGAACACCGGGGAGCTGTTTTTT.

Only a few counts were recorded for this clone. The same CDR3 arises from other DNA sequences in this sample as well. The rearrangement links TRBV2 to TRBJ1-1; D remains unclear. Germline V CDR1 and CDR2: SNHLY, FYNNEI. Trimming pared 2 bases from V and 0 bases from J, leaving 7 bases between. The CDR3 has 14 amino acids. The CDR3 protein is CASSEPKMNTEAFF. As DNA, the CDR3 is TGTGCCAGCAGTGAACCCAAGATGAACACTGAAGCTTTCTTT. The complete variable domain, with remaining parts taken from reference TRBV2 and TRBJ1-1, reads EPEVTQTPSHQVTQMGQEVILRCVPISNHLYFYWYRQILGQKVEFLVSFYNNEISEKSEIFDDQFSVERPDGSNFTLKIRSTKLEDSAMYFCASSEPKMNTEAFFGQGTRLTVV.

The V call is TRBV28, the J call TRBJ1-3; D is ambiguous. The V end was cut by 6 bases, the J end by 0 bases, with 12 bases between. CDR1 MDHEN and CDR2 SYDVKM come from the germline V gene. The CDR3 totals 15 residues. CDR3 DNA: TGTGCCAGCAGCTTTCAGCCTAACTCTGGAAACACCATATATTTT. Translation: CASSFQPNSGNTIYF.

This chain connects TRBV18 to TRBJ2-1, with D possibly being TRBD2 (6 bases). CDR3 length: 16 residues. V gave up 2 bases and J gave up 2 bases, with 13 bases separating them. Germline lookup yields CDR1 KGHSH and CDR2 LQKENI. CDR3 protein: CASSPASDGTYNEQFF. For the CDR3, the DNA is TGTGCCAGCTCACCAGCTAGCGATGGCACCTACAATGAGCAGTTCTTC.

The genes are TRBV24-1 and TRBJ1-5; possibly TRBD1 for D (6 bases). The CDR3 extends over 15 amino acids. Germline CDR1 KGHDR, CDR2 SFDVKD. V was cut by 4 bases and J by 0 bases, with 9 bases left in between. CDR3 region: CATSEGTSSNQPQHF. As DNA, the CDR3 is TGTGCCACCAGTGAGGGGACAAGTAGCAATCAGCCCCAGCATTTT.

CDR3 nucleotides: TGCGCCAGCAGCTTGAACAGCGCCTCTGGAAACACCATATATTTT. This codes for CASSLNSASGNTIYF. The rearrangement joins TRBV5-1 to TRBJ1-3; no clear D gene. The germline gives CDR1 SGHRS, CDR2 YFSETQ. V was cut by 1 base and J by 0 bases, with 8 bases left in between. This CDR3 region has 15 residues.

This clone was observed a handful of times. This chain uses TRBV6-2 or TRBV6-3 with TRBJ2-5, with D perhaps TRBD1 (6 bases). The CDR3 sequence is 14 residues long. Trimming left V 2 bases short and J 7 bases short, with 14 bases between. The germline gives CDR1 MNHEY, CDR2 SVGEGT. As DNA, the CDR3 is TGTGCCAGCAGTTACCAGGGGCGGAGTGGGACCCAGTACTTC. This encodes CASSYQGRSGTQYF.

The CDR3 reads CASSLSYDEQYF. For the CDR3, the DNA is TGTGCCAGCAGCTTAAGTTACGACGAGCAGTACTTC. The V and J genes are TRBV7-9 and TRBJ2-7, with D unclear. The CDR3 loop spans 12 amino acids. In germline, CDR1 is SEHNR, CDR2 FQNEAQ (reference sequence). The V end lost 2 bases, the J end lost 5 bases, and 7 bases lay between the germline ends.

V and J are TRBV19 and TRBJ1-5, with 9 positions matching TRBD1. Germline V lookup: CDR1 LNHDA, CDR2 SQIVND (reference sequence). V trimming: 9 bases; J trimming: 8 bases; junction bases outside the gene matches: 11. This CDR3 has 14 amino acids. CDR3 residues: CASHLPGQGKPQHF. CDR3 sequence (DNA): TGTGCCAGCCACCTCCCGGGACAGGGCAAGCCCCAGCATTTT.

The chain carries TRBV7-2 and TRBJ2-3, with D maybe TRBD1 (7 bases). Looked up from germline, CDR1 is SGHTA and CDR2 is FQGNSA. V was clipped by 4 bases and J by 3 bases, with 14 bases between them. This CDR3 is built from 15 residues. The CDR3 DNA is TGTGCCAGCAGCTCAGCGGCAGGGGGGACAGATACGCAGTATTTT. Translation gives CASSSAAGGTDTQYF.

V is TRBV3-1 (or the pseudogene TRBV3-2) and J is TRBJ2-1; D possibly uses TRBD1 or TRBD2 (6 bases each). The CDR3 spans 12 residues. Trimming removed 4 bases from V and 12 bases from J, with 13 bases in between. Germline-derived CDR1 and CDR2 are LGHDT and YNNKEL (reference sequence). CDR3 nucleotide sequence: TGTGCCAGCAGCCCAAAGGGGGGTACGCAGTTCTTC. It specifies CASSPKGGTQFF.

As DNA, the CDR3 is TGCGCCAGCAGCCAACTGACCGGGACTAGCGGAGAGACAGAGCAGTTCTTC. Protein sequence: CASSQLTGTSGETEQFF. The chain links TRBV4-3 to TRBJ2-1, with TRBD2 matching 11 bases. CDR1 and CDR2 from the germline V gene are LGHNA and YSLEER. J gave up 10 bases and V 2 bases, and 13 bases lay outside the gene matches. This CDR3 has 17 residues.